The clone carrying this T cell receptor beta chain has a handful of counts. The sample comes from a study of response to subunit inactivated influenza vaccine. The ends were cut back, 7 bases at V and 2 bases at J, with 8 bases in the middle. CDR1 is SQVTM, CDR2 ANQGSEA, per germline. The CDR3 has 11 residues. TCRdb analysed the RT-PCR reads with MiXCR anew, one entry per CDR3 protein. This sample has some 850,000 distinct CDR3 sequences, with roughly 20% found just once. This sample comprised PBMCs from blood, obtained about 5 days after vaccination. The chain employs TRBV29-1 and TRBJ1-2; D not certain. This sequence originates from a man aged 50-59 years who received an inactivated influenza vaccine. The CDR3 region is CSADINYGYTF. The CDR3 DNA is TGCAGCGCCGACATCAACTATGGCTACACCTTC.